The clone carrying this TCR beta chain has only a few counts. The antigen remains unidentified. The data are from a study of T cells in Graves' hyperthyroidism and ophthalmopathy. Trimming took 3 bases from V and 5 from J; bases not matched to a gene: 4. The CDR3 length is 13 residues. The germline CDR1 and CDR2 sequences are SQVTM and ANQGSEA. Study outcomes and limitations: The model made its ophthalmopathy prediction, and onset followed a median around 6.5 months later.

Amplified TCR beta CDR3 regions derived from RNA transcripts. HTBI primers were employed in a first-round RT-PCR of the TCR CDR3. TCRdb re-analysed the multiplex PCR reads in MiXCR, keeping a single row per CDR3 protein. Of under 350,000 distinct CDR3 sequences detected, 15% to 20% appear once; the ten largest clones hold under 55%. A patient was excluded if there was uncontrolled infection, other autoimmune disease, pregnancy or lactation. The authors obtained PBMCs from roughly 9.7 ml of fresh peripheral blood. V usage is TRBV29-1 and J usage is TRBJ2-1; 7 nucleotides match TRBD2. The material sequenced was blood. The source of this sequence is a woman aged 45-60 years with Graves' hyperthyroidism. The DNA of the CDR3 is TGCAGCGTTGATAGGGACTACCACAATGAGCAGTTCTTC. It translates to CSVDRDYHNEQFF.